What follows describes a single T cell receptor beta chain. Antigen specificity is unknown. The data are from a study of T-cell memory formation after mild COVID-19. Study-wide findings and caveats: A subset of responding clones appeared in pre-infection memory, suggesting cross-reactive memory joined. The authors did not confirm SARS-CoV-2 specificity of second-wave clones peaking day 37.

TCRdb re-called the 5' RACE reads with MiXCR, one entry per CDR3 protein. Of approximately 65,000 distinct CDR3 sequences in the sample, over 15% are singletons; the top ten hold around 29%. The V gene lost 5 bases and the J gene lost 1 base, with 9 bases spanning the gap. The CDR3 spans 14 residues. CDR1 is SEHNR, CDR2 FQNEAQ, per germline (reference sequence). The TCR was taken from an adult woman who had mild COVID-19 (a few samples of this study predate the infection). Cell type and time point are not known. Sequencing input: PBMCs or a T cell subset sorted from them (not recorded which). The chain combines TRBV7-9 with TRBJ2-4, with D hard to call. DNA for the CDR3: TGTGCCAGCAGCCCGGACGGGGCCAAAAACATTCAGTACTTC. This codes for CASSPDGAKNIQYF.